The entry below describes one T cell receptor (beta chain). This entry is derived from a study of blood T cell repertoires in COVID-19. Study information: Researchers got acute and convalescent COVID-19 samples from the United States, Italy and Spain. T cells, B-cell-depleted T cells, or PBMCs provided the cDNA or gDNA that served as material.

This CDR3 has 13 amino acids. Trimming took 10 bases from V and 6 from J; bases not matched to a gene: 8. The germline CDR1 and CDR2 sequences are LNHDA and SQIVND (reference sequence). As handled by the study authors: Estimation of nucleated cell counts relied on the amplification of reference gene primers. TCRdb keeps only in-frame clones here, not all; method: immunoSEQ multiplex PCR. V and J calls and clone size follow that table, whereas D and trimming were derived from the DNA. The top ten clones hold under 25% of a sample with about 110,000 clones, over 75% of them seen once. This chain links TRBV19 with TRBJ1-5; TRBD1 matches at 8 bases. This clonotype originated in a man between 65 and 85 years old with active or convalescent COVID-19. Sequenced material: peripheral blood. The DNA of the CDR3 is TGTGCCACTGAGCCAGGGGGCGGTCAGCCCCAGCATTTT. This encodes CATEPGGGQPQHF.